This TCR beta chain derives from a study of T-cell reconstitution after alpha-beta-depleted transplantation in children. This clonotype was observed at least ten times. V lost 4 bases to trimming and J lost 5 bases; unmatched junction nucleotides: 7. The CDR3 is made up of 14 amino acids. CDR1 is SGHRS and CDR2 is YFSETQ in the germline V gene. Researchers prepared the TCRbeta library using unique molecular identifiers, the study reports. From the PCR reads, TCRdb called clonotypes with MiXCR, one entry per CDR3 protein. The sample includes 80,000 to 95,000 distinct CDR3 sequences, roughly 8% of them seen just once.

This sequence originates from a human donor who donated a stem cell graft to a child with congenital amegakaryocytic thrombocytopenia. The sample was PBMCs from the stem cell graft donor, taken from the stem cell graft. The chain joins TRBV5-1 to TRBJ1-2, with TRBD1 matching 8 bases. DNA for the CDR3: TGCGCCAGCAGCGCCACAGGGGGTCGGTATGGCTACACCTTC. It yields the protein CASSATGGRYGYTF.